These T cell receptor beta chains were read from a single sample in a study of cytomegalovirus exposure and HLA in healthy donors. Using immunoSEQ multiplex PCR, the repertoire was profiled, and TCRdb retains in-frame clones only, with some absent. The repertoire holds around 100,000 clones, with around 84% as singletons. Sequences were obtained from PBMCs. The receptors originated from a man between 25 and 39 years old in good health and CMV-seropositive. Each CDR3 is given with its conserved first and last residue. D genes are given only for firm matches.

>-|TRBJ1-5|TRBV5-1
CASSLAGPHQGPQHF
>-|TRBJ2-5|TRBV6-1
CASSEEGIFGETQYF
>TRBD1|TRBJ1-2|TRBV15
CATSRGRGPDYGYTF
>-|TRBJ2-3|TRBV28
CASSVQGSDTQYF
>-|TRBJ1-1|TRBV4-1
CASSQEGRGRMNTEAFF
>TRBD1|TRBJ1-3|TRBV5-4
CASSSGTGRSGNTIYF
>-|TRBJ1-2|TRBV7-8
CASSLALRTSGYTF
>TRBD1|TRBJ1-1|TRBV6-5
CASSYGQGGTEAFF
>-|TRBJ2-7|TRBV5-1
CASSLEGPRDTEQYF
>TRBD1|TRBJ2-4|TRBV4-1
CASSPQTGGKGNIQYF
>-|TRBJ1-1|TRBV5-5
CASIVDRWANTEAFF
>TRBD1|TRBJ1-5|TRBV28
CASSFDDRGGPQHF
>-|TRBJ1-5|TRBV15
CATSREATGYQPQHF
>-|TRBJ2-5|TRBV11-3
CASSSMTSGETQYF
>TRBD1|TRBJ1-1|TRBV5-1
CASSRAGTVATEAFF
>-|TRBJ1-1|TRBV6-5
CASSYSRSWDTEAFF
>-|TRBJ2-1|TRBV5-1
CASSPPPRDSYNEQFF
>TRBD1|TRBJ2-1|TRBV11-3
CASSSGTGVYNEQFF
>TRBD2|TRBJ2-5|TRBV29-1
CSVRGGGQETQYF
>TRBD1|TRBJ1-2|TRBV7-9
CASGLAGTGVSGGYTF
>-|TRBJ1-2|TRBV6-1
CASILSRGTPWGYTF
>-|TRBJ2-1|TRBV27
CASSLRSGYNEQFF
>TRBD1|TRBJ1-1|TRBV9
CASSTQTGFAEAFF
>-|TRBJ1-2|TRBV4-1
CASSQDRPGPGYTF
>-|TRBJ2-5|TRBV11-2
CASSPARQPQETQYF
>TRBD2|TRBJ2-3|TRBV2
CASWGGRGGHDTQYF
>-|TRBJ1-1|TRBV29-1
CSVEEGAPNF
>TRBD1|TRBJ1-1|TRBV29-1
CSAQEDRVGNTEAFF
>-|TRBJ1-3|TRBV5-6
CASSFGGTGNTIYF
>-|TRBJ1-5|TRBV4-1
CASSLRGAPQPQHF
>TRBD2|TRBJ2-7|TRBV6-1
CATTFSGGSYEQYF
>-|TRBJ1-2|TRBV28
CASSLMTGYYGYTF
>-|TRBJ1-1|TRBV5-6
CASSLPQMNTEAFF
>TRBD1|TRBJ1-1|TRBV5-1
CASSSPGQGIEAFF
>-|TRBJ1-2|TRBV18
CASSPSKQGFRGYTF
>-|TRBJ2-1|TRBV11-3
CASSPRTIPGSYNEQFF
>-|TRBJ2-1|TRBV5-1
CASSFTDSSYNEQFF
>-|TRBJ2-2|TRBV11-3
CASSKGLYTGELFF
>-|TRBJ1-2|TRBV7-8
CASSWSGAGGYTF
>-|TRBJ1-4|TRBV5-1
CASSLVPDEKLFF
>TRBD2|TRBJ2-7|TRBV6-6
CASRTFSGDEQYF
>-|TRBJ2-7|TRBV5-1
CASSLAGWGTSYEQYF
>-|TRBJ2-1|TRBV28
CASSQTVYNEQFF
>-|TRBJ2-1|TRBV2
CASSGNSFGEQFF
>-|TRBJ1-1|TRBV9
CASSFSSGGGTEAFF
>-|TRBJ1-2|TRBV28
CASSPATVWDYGYTF
>-|TRBJ2-1|TRBV27
CASSFGLVGYNEQFF
>-|TRBJ2-7|TRBV7-2
CASSYRDNPSYEQYF
>-|TRBJ1-4|TRBV6-1
CASSEAGGIGEKLFF
>TRBD1|TRBJ2-1|TRBV18
CASSLTTGDNEQFF
>-|TRBJ2-1|TRBV7-6
CASSLRQGGNNEQFF
>TRBD1|TRBJ1-2|TRBV19
CASSVSRDREQNGYTF
>-|TRBJ1-5|TRBV10-2
CASSARFYSNQPQHF